This passage covers 20 T cell receptor beta chains from one sample sequenced in a study of radiation and T cells in renal cell carcinoma. Time point indicated: baseline pretreatment blood. Treatment meaning: 15 Gy SBRT to primary tumor, nephrectomy 4 weeks later. Sequencing used immunoSEQ multiplex PCR; TCRdb keeps in-frame clones, though not all of them. The sample shows 87,000 or so clones, approximately 86% of them seen only once. Material: blood, obtained from a patient whose treatment included radiotherapy and nephrectomy. All receptors come from a man aged 45-65 years with renal cell carcinoma.

This rearrangement joins TRBV28 to TRBJ1-2; TRBD1 is a possible D gene (5 bases). The CDR3 loop spans 13 amino acids. Germline V lookup: CDR1 MDHEN, CDR2 SYDVKM. The germline V and J ends were trimmed by 5 bases and 2 bases, with 9 bases remaining between them. CDR3 residues: CASSTNRNYGYTF. In DNA form, the CDR3 reads TGTGCCAGCAGTACAAACAGGAACTATGGCTACACCTTC.

The V gene is TRBV6-1, the J gene TRBJ2-5; no reliable D call. The germline V and J ends were trimmed by 7 bases and 5 bases, with 20 bases remaining between them. Germline assignment: CDR1 MNHNS and CDR2 SASEGT. This CDR3 region has 15 residues. The CDR3 protein is CASNQAPEYLETQYF. Written as DNA, the CDR3 is TGTGCCAGCAACCAGGCGCCGGAGTATTTGGAGACCCAGTACTTC.

The genes are TRBV7-8 and TRBJ2-4, with a tentative D call TRBD2 (6 bases). This CDR3 comprises 12 residues. From germline, CDR1 is SGHVS and CDR2 FQNEAQ. The ends were cut back, 1 base at V and 16 bases at J, with 14 bases in the middle. CDR3 nucleotides: TGTGCCAGCAGCTTAGGGTGGGGACTGATATACTTC. It codes for CASSLGWGLIYF.

This clone was found once. CDR3 nucleotide sequence: TGTGCCACCACCAAGACAGGGGGCTCCTACGAGCAGTACTTC. Translation: CATTKTGGSYEQYF. The V call is TRBV15, the J call TRBJ2-7, with 9 bases identical to TRBD1. Germline V lookup: CDR1 LNHNV, CDR2 YYDKDF (reference sequence). V lost 7 bases, J lost 0 bases, and 4 bases stayed unmatched. There are 14 residues in the CDR3.

This chain links TRBV7-8 with TRBJ2-2; 8 bases match TRBD1. This CDR3 is built from 17 residues. The J segment lost 6 bases and the V segment lost 4 bases, leaving 13 bases of the junction unmatched. Germline values: CDR1 SGHVS, CDR2 FQNEAQ. The CDR3 nucleotides read TGTGCCAGCAGCTACCACGACAGGGGCGCTATAGCCGGGGAGCTGTTTTTT. Protein: CASSYHDRGAIAGELFF.

As for this clone: Because the CDR3's place on the DNA is in doubt, the DNA is left out and the CDR3 is given as listed by TCRdb. The genes are TRBV12-2 and TRBJ1-1; TRBD1 is the table's D call and was not checked against the DNA. TRBV12-2 is deemed a pseudogene. The CDR3 is 15 residues long, ends included. CDR3 sequence reads: CASRLVGQGNTEAFF.

A few counts support this clone. The gene calls are TRBV5-1 and TRBJ1-1; 8 bases align to TRBD1. V was pared by 3 bases and J by 11 bases, with 12 bases of the junction left unmatched. CDR1 is SGHRS, CDR2 YFSETQ, per germline. CDR3 length equals 14 residues. This CDR3 is CASSWAGGDENAFF. The CDR3 nucleotides read TGCGCCAGCAGCTGGGCAGGGGGCGATGAAAATGCTTTCTTT.

As DNA, the CDR3 is TGCGCCAGCAGCTTGTTGGGGGGTACAGATACGCAGTATTTT. Translated, it gives CASSLLGGTDTQYF. This chain joins TRBV5-1 and TRBJ2-3, with TRBD2 as a possible D gene (6 bases). CDR3 size: 14 residues. Trimming pared 1 base from V and 3 bases from J, leaving 9 bases between. Germline CDR1 is SGHRS and CDR2 is YFSETQ.

The CDR3 protein is CASSPGTGEVYGYTF. The CDR3 DNA sequence: TGTGCCAGCAGCCCCGGGACAGGGGAAGTCTATGGCTACACCTTC. This chain joins TRBV9 and TRBJ1-2; 10 nucleotides agree with TRBD1. From germline, CDR1 is SGDLS and CDR2 YYNGEE. V lost 4 bases to trimming and J lost 4 bases; unmatched junction nucleotides: 7. This CDR3 has 15 residues. Filled out from reference TRBV9 and TRBJ1-2, the complete variable domain reads DSGVTQTPKHLITATGQRVTLRCSPRSGDLSVYWYQQSLDQGLQFLIQYYNGEERAKGNILERFSAQQFPDLHSELNLSSLELGDSALYFCASSPGTGEVYGYTFGSGTRLTVV.

The chain has TRBV27 and TRBJ1-3; a possible D gene is TRBD1 (6 bases). V was shortened by 0 bases and J by 4 bases, with 10 bases between the two germline ends. The V gene's germline CDR1 is MNHEY and CDR2 SMNVEV (reference sequence). The CDR3 has 15 amino acids. The CDR3 protein is CASSLSHREGNTIYF. DNA for the CDR3: TGTGCCAGCAGTTTATCTCACAGGGAAGGAAACACCATATATTTT.

The chain combines TRBV29-1 with TRBJ2-5; D may be TRBD1 (6 bases). The CDR3 length is 14 residues. Per germline, CDR1 SQVTM and CDR2 ANQGSEA. V was pared by 6 bases and J by 5 bases, with 19 bases between. This CDR3 is CSVVMNRVGETQYF. CDR3 in DNA: TGCAGCGTCGTAATGAACAGGGTCGGGGAGACCCAGTACTTC.

This clone was recorded once. The chain combines TRBV5-4 with TRBJ1-3, with 9 bases fitting TRBD1. With V trimmed by 4 bases and J by 0 bases, 11 bases remained unmatched. The CDR3 runs 18 residues. Germline V gene lookup returns CDR1 SGHNT and CDR2 YYREEE (reference sequence). The CDR3 region is CASSRRWETGGSGNTIYF. As DNA, the CDR3 is TGTGCCAGCAGCCGTCGATGGGAGACAGGGGGCTCTGGAAACACCATATATTTT.

The chain uses TRBV7-2 and TRBJ2-6; D unresolved. The V gene lost 3 bases and the J gene lost 0 bases, with 9 bases spanning the gap. There are 16 residues in the CDR3. Germline V CDR1 and CDR2: SGHTA, FQGNSA. DNA for the CDR3: TGTGCCAGCAGCTTTACCACTGTCTCTGGGGCCAACGTCCTGACTTTC. Translation gives CASSFTTVSGANVLTF.

The rearrangement links TRBV6-1 to TRBJ2-7, with TRBD1 as a possible D gene (6 bases). V lost 3 bases and J lost 9, with 18 bases in between. The germline gives CDR1 MNHNS, CDR2 SASEGT. This CDR3 has 14 residues. CDR3 amino acids: CASSDPGEYTRQYF. The CDR3 region has the DNA TGTGCCAGCAGTGATCCAGGGGAATATACGAGGCAGTACTTC.

The chain has TRBV4-1 and TRBJ2-7, with D possibly being TRBD1 (5 bases). Germline lookup yields CDR1 MGHRA and CDR2 YSYEKL. V was pared by 1 base and J by 0 bases, with 16 bases between. The CDR3 runs 17 residues. This CDR3 reads CASSQGPSADNSYEQYF. CDR3 bases: TGCGCCAGCAGCCAAGGTCCCTCGGCGGACAACTCCTACGAGCAGTACTTC.

The J gene is TRBJ2-5, the V gene TRBV2; TRBD2 matches 12 bases. The length of the CDR3 is 18 residues. Losses at the gene ends were 2 bases for V and 3 bases for J; bases not matched to a gene: 10. The germline CDR1 and CDR2 sequences are SNHLY and FYNNEI. The CDR3 DNA is TGTGCCAGCAGTGAACTGGGACTAGCGGGTTTAAAAAAAGAGACCCAGTACTTC. Translating gives CASSELGLAGLKKETQYF.

The chain is built from TRBV11-2 and TRBJ2-3; D is unresolved. Between the trimmed V and J ends, which lost 0 bases and 2 bases, there was a span of 6 bases. The CDR3 runs 14 residues. The germline gives CDR1 SGHAT, CDR2 FQNNGV. In DNA, the CDR3 is TGTGCCAGCAGCTTAGAGGGTATCACAGATACGCAGTATTTT. This gives the protein CASSLEGITDTQYF.

This clone turned up a few times. The V call is TRBV19, the J call TRBJ1-6; tentatively, D is TRBD1 (5 bases). The CDR3 sequence is 14 residues long. Trimming left V 2 bases short and J 7 bases short, with 9 bases between. Germline V lookup: CDR1 LNHDA, CDR2 SQIVND (reference sequence). Written as DNA, the CDR3 is TGTGCCAGTAGTATACCGGGGGGAAATTCACCCCTCCACTTT. Translated, it gives CASSIPGGNSPLHF.

This chain links TRBV5-1 with TRBJ1-2; 8 nucleotides match TRBD1. CDR1 is SGHRS and CDR2 is YFSETQ in the germline V gene. The V gene end was trimmed by 6 bases and the J gene end by 2 bases; junction bases not matched to a gene: 6. The CDR3 extends over 14 amino acids. The CDR3 loop is CASNSGDRNYGYTF. The CDR3 region has the DNA TGCGCCAGCAACTCCGGGGACAGGAACTATGGCTACACCTTC.

The chain joins TRBV28 to TRBJ1-5; D may be TRBD1 (5 bases). Germline CDR1 MDHEN, CDR2 SYDVKM. The CDR3 is 14 residues long. The V end lost 8 bases, the J end lost 5 bases, and 16 bases lay between the germline ends. DNA of the CDR3: TGTGCCAGCTCCCAGGGACCAACCGATCAGCCCCAGCATTTT. Amino acids: CASSQGPTDQPQHF.